The clone carrying this T cell receptor beta chain was recorded a few times. The antigen is unknown. TCRdb reanalysed the reads using MiXCR and keeps one entry per CDR3 protein. The table shows nearly 450,000 distinct CDR3 sequences, with approximately 31% occurring only once. The sample comes from a study of T cell repertoires in cytomegalovirus infection. V lost 5 bases and J 4 bases, leaving 13 bases between the germline ends. The CDR3 totals 14 residues. Germline assignment: CDR1 LNHNV and CDR2 YYDKDF (reference sequence). The study, taken as a whole, reports: CMV-specific HLA-C-restricted TCR beta clonotypes dominated the ex vivo response. Cumulative public TCR beta family frequency identified carriers of CMV plus the relevant HLA.

What was sequenced was PBMCs. This TCR came from a human donor in good health (CMV status not recorded). Some clones in this sample may be carry-over from other donors' samples. V usage is TRBV15 and J usage is TRBJ2-3, with D tentatively TRBD1 (5 bases). Written as DNA, the CDR3 is TGTGCCACCAGCCCAAGGGCAGGGCCAGATACGCAGTATTTT. It yields the protein CATSPRAGPDTQYF. The full variable domain, in which reference TRBV15 and TRBJ2-3 provide the parts outside the CDR3, is DAMVIQNPRYQVTQFGKPVTLSCSQTLNHNVMYWYQQKSSQAPKLLFHYYDKDFNNEADTPDNFQSRRPNTSFCFLDIRSPGLGDTAMYLCATSPRAGPDTQYFGPGTRLTVL.